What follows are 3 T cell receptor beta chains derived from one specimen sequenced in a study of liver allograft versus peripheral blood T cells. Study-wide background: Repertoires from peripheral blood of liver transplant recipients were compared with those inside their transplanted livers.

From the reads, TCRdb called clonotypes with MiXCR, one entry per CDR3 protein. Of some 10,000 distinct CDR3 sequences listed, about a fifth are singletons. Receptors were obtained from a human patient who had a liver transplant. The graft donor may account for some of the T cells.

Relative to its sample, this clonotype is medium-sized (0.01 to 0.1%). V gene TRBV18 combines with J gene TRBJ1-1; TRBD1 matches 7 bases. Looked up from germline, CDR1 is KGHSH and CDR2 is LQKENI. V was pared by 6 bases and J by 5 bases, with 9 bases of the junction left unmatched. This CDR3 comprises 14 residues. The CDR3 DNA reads TGTGCCAGCTCGCCGCGGACAGGCGGGACTGAAGCTTTCTTT. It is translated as CASSPRTGGTEAFF.

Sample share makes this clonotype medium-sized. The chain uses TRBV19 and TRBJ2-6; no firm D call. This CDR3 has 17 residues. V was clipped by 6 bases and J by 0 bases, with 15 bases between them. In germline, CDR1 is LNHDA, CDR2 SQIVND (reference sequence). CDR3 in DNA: TGTGCCAGTAGCGTATATAAGAAGGTCTCTGGGGCCAACGTCCTGACTTTC. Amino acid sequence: CASSVYKKVSGANVLTF.

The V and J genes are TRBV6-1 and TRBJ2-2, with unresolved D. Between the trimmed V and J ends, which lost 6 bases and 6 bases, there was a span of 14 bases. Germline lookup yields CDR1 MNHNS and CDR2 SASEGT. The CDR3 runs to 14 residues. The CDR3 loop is CASRGFSHAGELFF. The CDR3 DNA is TGTGCCAGCAGAGGGTTCTCACACGCCGGGGAGCTGTTTTTT.